A selection of T cell receptor beta chains follows, all from one sample in a study of blood T cells in healthy people across ages. TCRdb analysed the 5' RACE reads with MiXCR anew, one entry per CDR3 protein. The sample lists 650,000 to 700,000 distinct CDR3 sequences; about a third were seen once. Sequencing was performed on blood. These receptors were obtained from a woman older than 75 in good health. CDR3s include the opening cysteine and the closing phenylalanine or tryptophan. The D gene is left open where the match is weak. Rows may omit the clone size; those that give it use once, few, many or a size class.

j_call v_call d_call clone_size cdr3_aa cdr3_nt
TRBJ2-1 TRBV4-2 TRBD2 once CASSFRAGAHYNEQFF TGTGCCAGCAGTTTTAGAGCGGGAGCACATTACAATGAGCAGTTCTTC
TRBJ2-5 TRBV24-1 - - CATSDFAGNQETQYF TGTGCCACCAGTGATTTTGCAGGGAATCAAGAGACCCAGTACTTC
TRBJ2-4 TRBV29-1 TRBD2 many CSVEGGGGDWAKNIQYF TGCAGCGTTGAAGGTGGGGGGGGGGATTGGGCCAAAAACATTCAGTACTTC
TRBJ2-5 TRBV12-3/TRBV12-4 TRBD2 - CASSLETSGGKGTQYF TGTGCCAGCAGTTTAGAGACTAGCGGGGGGAAGGGGACCCAGTACTTC
TRBJ1-2 TRBV25-1 - - CASSAMGRDYGYTF TGTGCCAGCAGTGCCATGGGACGTGACTATGGCTACACCTTC
TRBJ1-1 TRBV5-1 - once CASFEGVGTEAFF TGCGCCAGCTTCGAGGGGGTGGGCACTGAAGCTTTCTTT
TRBJ2-3 TRBV12-3/TRBV12-4 TRBD1 - CASSTGVTADTQYF TGTGCCAGCAGCACAGGGGTGACGGCAGATACGCAATATTTT
TRBJ1-5 TRBV7-9 TRBD1 - CASSPTGFGNQPQHF TGTGCCAGCAGCCCGACAGGGTTTGGCAATCAGCCCCAGCATTTT
TRBJ2-3 TRBV12-3/TRBV12-4 TRBD2 many CASSTGTSGGAGPDTQYF TGTGCCAGCAGTACCGGGACTAGCGGGGGGGCCGGCCCAGATACGCAGTATTTT
TRBJ2-5 TRBV6-1 - - CASTRYNEQYF TGTGCCAGCACCAGGTACAATGAGCAGTACTTC
TRBJ2-7 TRBV20-1 TRBD2 - CSASSSGGNYEQYF TGCAGTGCTAGTTCCAGCGGGGGAAACTACGAGCAGTACTTC
TRBJ2-7 TRBV20-1 TRBD2 many CSAGGAYEQYF TGCAGTGCGGGAGGGGCCTACGAGCAGTACTTC
TRBJ2-7 TRBV11-2 - many CASSGVVGAGEQYF TGTGCCAGCAGCGGAGTGGTGGGGGCGGGCGAGCAGTACTTC
TRBJ2-7 TRBV14 TRBD1 once CASSSRTGATYEQYF TGTGCCAGCAGCTCCCGGACAGGGGCGACCTACGAGCAGTACTTC
TRBJ2-1 TRBV5-1 TRBD2 many CASSWGLANEQFF TGCGCCAGCAGCTGGGGACTAGCGAATGAGCAGTTCTTC
TRBJ2-4 TRBV5-1 - - CASSLGQGLAKNIQYF TGCGCCAGCAGCTTGGGGCAGGGACTAGCCAAAAACATTCAGTACTTC
TRBJ1-1 TRBV4-2 - - CASRRTFNTEAFF TGTGCCAGCAGGAGAACGTTTAACACTGAAGCTTTCTTT
TRBJ2-5 TRBV12-3/TRBV12-4 - - CASSSRDARETQYF TGTGCCAGCAGCTCTCGGGACGCAAGGGAGACCCAGTACTTC
TRBJ2-3 TRBV5-1 TRBD2 - CASSSLRQTSGGADTQYF TGCGCCAGCAGCTCTTTACGACAAACTAGCGGGGGGGCAGATACGCAGTATTTT
TRBJ1-2 TRBV6-5 - - CASSPLTGNYGYTF TGTGCCAGCAGTCCACTGACGGGAAACTATGGCTACACCTTC
TRBJ2-3 TRBV20-1 TRBD2 - CSASFGGGVPDTQYF TGCAGTGCTAGTTTCGGGGGGGGTGTGCCAGATACGCAGTATTTT
TRBJ1-1 TRBV12-3/TRBV12-4 - - CVSSLGVAAEAFF TGTGTCAGCAGTTTAGGGGTAGCGGCTGAAGCTTTTTTT
TRBJ2-1 TRBV4-3 TRBD2 many CASSPVLAGTDNEQFF TGCGCCAGCAGCCCGGTACTAGCGGGGACCGACAATGAGCAGTTCTTC
TRBJ2-1 TRBV24-1 - many CATSAPGGSYNEQFF TGTGCCACCAGCGCCCCCGGGGGATCCTACAATGAGCAGTTCTTC
TRBJ2-3 TRBV7-6 - once CASRPQERPTDTPYF TGTGCCAGCCGCCCCCAGGAGCGGCCCACAGATACGCCGTATTTT
TRBJ2-3 TRBV24-1 - many CATSPGGAGADTQYF TGTGCCACCAGCCCAGGGGGAGCGGGGGCAGATACGCAGTATTTT
TRBJ2-5 TRBV15 - many CATSRGQQETQYF TGTGCCACCAGCAGGGGACAACAAGAGACCCAGTACTTC
TRBJ1-2 TRBV27 - medium-sized CASKGEDYGYTF TGTGCCAGCAAGGGGGAAGACTATGGCTACACCTTC
TRBJ2-7 TRBV6-1 TRBD2 many CASSEAISGGNYEQYF TGTGCCAGCAGTGAAGCCATAAGCGGGGGGAACTACGAGCAGTACTTC
TRBJ2-7 TRBV29-1 - - CSVGTYYEQYF TGCAGCGTTGGGACTTACTACGAGCAGTACTTC
TRBJ2-2 TRBV20-1 TRBD2 few CSAPGLDGLGTGELFF TGCAGTGCGCCGGGACTAGATGGGCTGGGCACCGGGGAGCTGTTTTTT
TRBJ1-2 TRBV6-2/TRBV6-3 - many CASNLEGRNYGYTF TGTGCCAGCAATCTCGAGGGGCGCAACTATGGCTACACCTTC
TRBJ2-1 TRBV20-1 - - CSARYRDAGLYNEQFF TGCAGTGCTAGGTACCGGGATGCAGGCCTATACAATGAGCAGTTCTTC
TRBJ1-5 TRBV7-2 - many CASRNSNQPQHF TGTGCCAGCAGAAATAGCAATCAGCCCCAGCATTTT
TRBJ1-1 TRBV7-6 - - CASRYDPLNTEAFF TGTGCCAGCAGGTACGACCCATTGAACACTGAAGCTTTCTTT
TRBJ2-7 TRBV5-1 - - CASSTIKGTRFYEQYF TGCGCCAGCAGCACGATCAAGGGGACGAGGTTCTACGAGCAGTACTTC
TRBJ1-1 TRBV30 - - CAGTKLMNTEAFF TGTGCCGGGACAAAGCTCATGAACACTGAAGCTTTCTTT
TRBJ2-7 TRBV5-1 TRBD1 - CASSLGTGKGYEQYF TGCGCCAGCAGCTTGGGGACAGGGAAGGGCTACGAGCAGTACTTC
TRBJ2-7 TRBV20-1 - many CSARPERIYYEQYF TGCAGTGCTAGACCTGAGCGGATCTACTACGAGCAGTACTTC
TRBJ1-1 TRBV7-2 - - CASSLGVMAFF TGTGCCAGCAGCCTAGGTGTAATGGCTTTCTTT
TRBJ1-2 TRBV7-8 - - CASSLGAGYTF TGTGCCAGCAGCTTAGGGGCTGGCTACACCTTC
TRBJ2-1 TRBV5-1 - many CASSLESRNFNEQFF TGCGCCAGCAGCTTGGAGTCGAGAAATTTCAATGAGCAGTTCTTC
TRBJ2-3 TRBV7-2 TRBD2 - CASSLGAGTSTDAQYF TGTGCAAGCAGCTTAGGGGCGGGGACTAGCACAGATGCGCAGTATTTT
TRBJ2-3 TRBV12-3/TRBV12-4 - few CASSLPGLRADAQYF TGTGCCAGCAGTCTGCCTGGACTAAGGGCAGATGCGCAGTATTTT
TRBJ2-7 TRBV4-1 - many CASSHTPDGAYEQYF TGCGCCAGCAGCCATACTCCGGACGGAGCCTACGAGCAGTACTTC
TRBJ2-3 TRBV7-9 - many CASSLATTGSTDTQYF TGTGCCAGCAGCTTAGCGACGACAGGTTCCACAGATACGCAGTATTTT
TRBJ2-3 TRBV20-1 TRBD2 few CSASLAGFDTDTQYF TGCAGTGCTAGCCTAGCGGGGTTCGACACAGATACGCAGTATTTT
TRBJ2-1 TRBV3-1 TRBD2 many CASQRGGNEQFF TGTGCCAGCCAGCGGGGAGGGAATGAGCAGTTCTTC
TRBJ1-1 TRBV5-6 - - CASSLIIMVGGTEAFF TGTGCCAGCAGCTTGATTATTATGGTGGGAGGGACTGAAGCTTTCTTT
TRBJ1-5 TRBV18 TRBD1 - CASSPTGVRQPQHF TGTGCCAGCTCACCTACAGGGGTTCGTCAGCCCCAGCATTTT
TRBJ2-3 TRBV18 TRBD2 - CASSLMTSGGAKSSTDTQYF TGTGCCAGCTCACTGATGACTAGCGGGGGGGCCAAGTCGTCGACAGATACGCAGTATTTT
TRBJ2-3 TRBV7-2 TRBD1 many CASSLGTGLVADTQYF TGTGCCAGCAGCTTAGGGACAGGACTGGTAGCAGATACGCAGTATTTT
TRBJ1-4 TRBV6-5 - many CASSPFALTREKLFF TGTGCCAGCAGTCCCTTTGCACTGACCCGGGAAAAACTGTTTTTT
TRBJ1-4 TRBV20-1 TRBD1 few CSARASGQRTSTNEKLFF TGCAGTGCTAGAGCCTCGGGACAGCGAACGTCGACTAATGAAAAACTGTTTTTT
TRBJ2-5 TRBV7-9 TRBD2 - CASSQSGGNEETQYF TGTGCCAGCAGCCAGAGCGGGGGAAATGAAGAGACCCAGTACTTC